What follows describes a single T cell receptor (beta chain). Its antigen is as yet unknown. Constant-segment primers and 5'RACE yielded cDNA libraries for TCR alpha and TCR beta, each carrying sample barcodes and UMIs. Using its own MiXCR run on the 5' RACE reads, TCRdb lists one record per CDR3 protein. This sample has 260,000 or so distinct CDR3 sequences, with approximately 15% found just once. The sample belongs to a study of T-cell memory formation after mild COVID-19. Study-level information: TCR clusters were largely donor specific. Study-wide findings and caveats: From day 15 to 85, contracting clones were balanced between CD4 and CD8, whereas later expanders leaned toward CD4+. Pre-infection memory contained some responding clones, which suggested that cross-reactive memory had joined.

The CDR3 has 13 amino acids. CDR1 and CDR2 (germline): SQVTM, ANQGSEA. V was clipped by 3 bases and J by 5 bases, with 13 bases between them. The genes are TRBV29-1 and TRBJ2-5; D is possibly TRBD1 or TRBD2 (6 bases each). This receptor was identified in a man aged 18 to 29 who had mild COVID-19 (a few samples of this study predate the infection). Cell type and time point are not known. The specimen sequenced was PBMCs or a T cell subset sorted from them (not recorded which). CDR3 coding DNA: TGCAGCGTTGAGATCGGGGGCGGGGAGACCCAGTACTTC. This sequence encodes CSVEIGGGETQYF.